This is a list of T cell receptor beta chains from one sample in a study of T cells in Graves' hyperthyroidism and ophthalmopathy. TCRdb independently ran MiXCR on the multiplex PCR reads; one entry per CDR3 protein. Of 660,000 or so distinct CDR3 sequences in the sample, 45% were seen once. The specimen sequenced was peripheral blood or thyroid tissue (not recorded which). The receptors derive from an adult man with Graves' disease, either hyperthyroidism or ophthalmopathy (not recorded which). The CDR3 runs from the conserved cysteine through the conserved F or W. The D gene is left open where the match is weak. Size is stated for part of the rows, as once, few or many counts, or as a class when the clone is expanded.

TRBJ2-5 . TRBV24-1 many TGTGCCACCAGTGATGCTACAGCAGGAGAGACCCAGTACTTC CATSDATAGETQYF
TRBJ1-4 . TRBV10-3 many TGTGCCACGGCAGATTCGGGGGACGAAAAACTGTTTTTT CATADSGDEKLFF
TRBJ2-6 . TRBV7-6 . TGTGCCAGCAGCTTACCCGGCTCTGGGGCCAACGTCCTGACTTTC CASSLPGSGANVLTF
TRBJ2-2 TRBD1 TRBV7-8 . TGCGCCAGCAGCTTGGTGGGACAGGGGGCGCCGAACACCGGGGAGCTGTTTTTT CASSLVGQGAPNTGELFF
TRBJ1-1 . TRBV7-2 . TGTGCCAGCAGCCTATACACAGCTGACACTGAAGCTTTCTTT CASSLYTADTEAFF
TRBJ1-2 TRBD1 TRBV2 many TGTGCCAGCATGGAAGACAGGGGATATGGCTACACCTTC CASMEDRGYGYTF
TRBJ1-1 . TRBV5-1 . TGCGCCAGCAGCTTTGGCAGGGCAAGGGACACTGAAGCTTTCTTT CASSFGRARDTEAFF
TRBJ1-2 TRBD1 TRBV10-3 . TGTGCCATCAGTGAGCTACAGGGGGGGAACTATGGCTACACCTTC CAISELQGGNYGYTF
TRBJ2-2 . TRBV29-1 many TGCAGCGTTACACAGGGTGCCGGGGAGCTGTTTTTT CSVTQGAGELFF
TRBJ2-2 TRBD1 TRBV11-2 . TGTGCCAGCAGCTTTAGTGACAGGGCAGACACCGGGGAGCTGTTTTTT CASSFSDRADTGELFF
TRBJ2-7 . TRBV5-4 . TGTGCCAGCAGCTTGGCGCCCGGGAACGAGCAGTCCTTC CASSLAPGNEQSF
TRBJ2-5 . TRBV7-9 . TGTGCCAGCAGCTTAGGCCTCTCTGGAGAGACCCAGTACTTC CASSLGLSGETQYF
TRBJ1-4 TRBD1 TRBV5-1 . TGCGCCAGCACTTCTACCGGGACAGGCAATGAAAAACTGTTTTTT CASTSTGTGNEKLFF
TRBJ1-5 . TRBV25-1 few TGTGCCAGCAGCCGGGGGGGGGATAGCAATCAGCCCCAGCATTTT CASSRGGDSNQPQHF
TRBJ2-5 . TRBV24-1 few TGTGCCAGCAGTCCCGCCTCCATGGGTATAGAGACCCAGTACTTC CASSPASMGIETQYF
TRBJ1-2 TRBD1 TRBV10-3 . TGTGCCATCAGTAGGGACAGCAGGAATGGCTACACCTTC CAISRDSRNGYTF
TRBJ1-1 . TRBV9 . TGTGCCAGCAGCGTTCAGAACACTGAAGCTTTCTTT CASSVQNTEAFF
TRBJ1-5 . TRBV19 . TGCGCCAGCAGCCCCCAGGGAGGGCCTAATCAGCCCCAGCATTTT CASSPQGGPNQPQHF
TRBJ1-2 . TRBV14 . TGTGCCAGCAGCCATCTCCGGGACAACGACTATGGCTACACCTTC CASSHLRDNDYGYTF
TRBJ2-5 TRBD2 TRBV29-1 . TGCAGCGTTATGACTAGCGGGAGAGAGACCCAGTACTTC CSVMTSGRETQYF
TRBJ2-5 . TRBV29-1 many TGCAGCGTTGGAGTCCAAGGTGGCGCCACGGTCCGAGAGACCCAGTACTTC CSVGVQGGATVRETQYF
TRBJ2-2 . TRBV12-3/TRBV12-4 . TGTGCCAGCCACGGGGGCGCGGACACCGGGGAGCTGTTTTTT CASHGGADTGELFF
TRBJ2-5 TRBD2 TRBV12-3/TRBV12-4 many TGTGCCAGCAGTTTGAGCGGGGGCCCAGAGACCCAGTACTTC CASSLSGGPETQYF
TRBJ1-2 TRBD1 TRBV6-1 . TGTGCCAGCAGGCCTTCCGGGACAGGCGAGCCCGGCTACACCTTC CASRPSGTGEPGYTF
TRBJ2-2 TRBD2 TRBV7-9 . TGTGCCAGCAGCCAAGATACCGCGGGAGTCCCCGGGGAGCTGTTTTTT CASSQDTAGVPGELFF
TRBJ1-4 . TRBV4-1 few TGCGCCAGCAGCCAAGATTGGACAACTAATGAAAAACTGTTTTTT CASSQDWTTNEKLFF
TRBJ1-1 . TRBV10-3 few TGTGCCAGCACTGCGAAGGTGAACACTGAAGCTTTCTTT CASTAKVNTEAFF
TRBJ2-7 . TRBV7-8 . TGCGCCAGCAGCCAAGGTGGAGAATGGCGCAACAACGAGCAGTACTTC CASSQGGEWRNNEQYF
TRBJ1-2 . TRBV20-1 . TGCAGTGCTAGAGATACGGCAGGGAACTATGGCTACACCTTC CSARDTAGNYGYTF
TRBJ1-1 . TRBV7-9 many TGTGCCAGCAGCTTAGCGGACAGCGAAGCTTTCTTT CASSLADSEAFF
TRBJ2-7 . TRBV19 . TGTGCCAGTAGTTCCGGGATTACCTACGAGCAGTACTTC CASSSGITYEQYF
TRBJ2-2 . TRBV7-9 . TGCGCCACCGATTCGAGGGGAGCGGCGAACACCGGGGAGCTGTTTTTT CATDSRGAANTGELFF
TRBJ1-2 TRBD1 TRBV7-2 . TGTGCCAGCAGCTTAGCAGACAGGGATAATGGCTACACCTTC CASSLADRDNGYTF
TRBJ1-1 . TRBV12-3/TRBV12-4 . TGTGCCAGCAGTTTATGGGGGGTTGGCATGAACACTGAAGCTTTCTTT CASSLWGVGMNTEAFF
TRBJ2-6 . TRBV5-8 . TGTGCCTGGCGACAAGGGGGCTCTGGGGCCAACGTCCTGACTTTC CAWRQGGSGANVLTF
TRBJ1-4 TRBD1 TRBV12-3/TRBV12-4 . TGTGCCAGCCGTCTGTGGGGGGACAGTAATAATGAAAAACTGTTTTTT CASRLWGDSNNEKLFF
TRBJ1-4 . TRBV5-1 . TGTGCCAGCAGCTTTTGGGGGCGGACTGAAAAACTGTTTTTT CASSFWGRTEKLFF
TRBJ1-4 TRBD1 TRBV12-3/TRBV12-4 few TGTGCCAGCAGGTCGACAGGGGGCTATGAAAAACTGTTTTTT CASRSTGGYEKLFF
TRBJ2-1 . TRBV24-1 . TGTGCCACGGATCATCCAGCGGGCAATGAGCAGTTCTTC CATDHPAGNEQFF
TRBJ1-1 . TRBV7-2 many TGTGCCAGCAGCTTCTGGGGGGCAGGGGCTTTCTTT CASSFWGAGAFF
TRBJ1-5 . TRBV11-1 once TGTGCCAGCAGCTTAGGGGGGACGAATAGCAATCAGCCCCAGCATTTT CASSLGGTNSNQPQHF
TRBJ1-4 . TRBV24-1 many TGTGCCACCAGTGATTTGGAGGGAAATGAAAAACTGTTTTTT CATSDLEGNEKLFF
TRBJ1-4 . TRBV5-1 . TGCGCCAGCGGCTTGGAACGGGAGGTTGGTGAAAAACTGTTTTTT CASGLEREVGEKLFF
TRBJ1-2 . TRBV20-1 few TGCAGTGCTCCTATTACCCATGGCTACACCTTC CSAPITHGYTF
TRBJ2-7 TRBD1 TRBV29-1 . TGCAGCGTTGCCTCGGGACAGGGACCCGAGCAGTACTTC CSVASGQGPEQYF
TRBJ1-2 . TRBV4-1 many TGCGCCAGCAGCCAAGGACAGTCGACAGGCTATGGCTACACCTTC CASSQGQSTGYGYTF
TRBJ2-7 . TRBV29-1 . TGCAGCGTTGAGGGGGGACAATTCGAGCAGTACTTC CSVEGGQFEQYF
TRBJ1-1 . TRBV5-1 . TGCGCCAGCAGCTTGGCCGTGGGTCTGAACACTGAAGCTTTCTTT CASSLAVGLNTEAFF
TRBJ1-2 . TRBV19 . TGTGCCAGTAGCCCCGGACAGACATTCGCATATGGCTACACCTTC CASSPGQTFAYGYTF